The T cell receptor (beta chain) under discussion was sequenced for a study of regulatory T cells in long-lasting Graves disease. The time point: newly diagnosed GD, antithyroid drugs for less than 3 months. Preparation of the TCR library used RNA extracted from PBMCs. Study-level points and caveats: Favoring TRBV28, TRBJ1-2 and TRBJ2-5 was a feature seen in persistent disease. TCR diversity was lower in persistent Graves' patients (versus newly diagnosed ones).

Combining iRepertoire HTBI primers with Arm-PCR of CDR3 regions, the authors built TCR beta libraries. Authors' data handling: The identification of 62 TRBV and 14 to 15 TRBJ segments was made across samples. From the multiplex PCR reads, TCRdb called clonotypes with MiXCR, one entry per CDR3 protein. These V and J calls derive from TCRdb rather than the authors' analysis. The sample shows under 250,000 distinct CDR3 sequences, around a fifth of them seen only once. As concerns this clonotype: The target antigen is unknown.

From germline, CDR1 is LGHDT and CDR2 YNNKEL (reference sequence). V shed 4 bases, J shed 5 bases, and the junction held 7 bases outside the gene matches. This CDR3 is built from 15 residues. This sample was shared with a second study, whose subject was T cells in Graves' hyperthyroidism and ophthalmopathy. Per that study: The HTBI primer set drove a first-round RT-PCR of the TCR CDR3.

The V call is TRBV3-1, the J call TRBJ1-2, with 10 bases matching TRBD1. This receptor was taken from a woman aged 25-40 years with Graves disease. The starting material was peripheral blood mononuclear cells (PBMCs), obtained at new diagnosis, from a patient treated with antithyroid drugs. As DNA, the CDR3 is TGTGCCAGCAGCCCAACGGGACAGGGGTGGTATGGCTACACCTTC. The encoded protein is CASSPTGQGWYGYTF.